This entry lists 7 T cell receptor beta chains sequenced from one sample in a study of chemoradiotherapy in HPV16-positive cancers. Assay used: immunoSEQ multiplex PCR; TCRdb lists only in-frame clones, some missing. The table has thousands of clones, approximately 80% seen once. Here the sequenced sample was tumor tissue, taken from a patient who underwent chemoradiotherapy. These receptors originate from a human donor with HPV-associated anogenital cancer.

The CDR3 reads CASSWSGSGNEQFF. The DNA of the CDR3 is TGCGCCAGCAGCTGGAGCGGGTCAGGGAATGAGCAGTTCTTC. The chain employs TRBV5-1 and TRBJ2-1, with D maybe TRBD2 (6 bases). This CDR3 is built from 14 residues. Looked up from germline, CDR1 is SGHRS and CDR2 is YFSETQ. Trimming shortened V by 3 bases and J by 7 bases, and 14 bases separated the two germline ends.

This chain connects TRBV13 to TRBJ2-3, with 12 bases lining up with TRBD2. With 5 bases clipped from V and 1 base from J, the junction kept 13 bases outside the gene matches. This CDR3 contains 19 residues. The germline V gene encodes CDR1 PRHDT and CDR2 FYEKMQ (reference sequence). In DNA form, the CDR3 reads TGTGCCAGCAGCAGTCTAGCGGGGGGGCCGTTATGGGGCACAGATACGCAGTATTTT. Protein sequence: CASSSLAGGPLWGTDTQYF.

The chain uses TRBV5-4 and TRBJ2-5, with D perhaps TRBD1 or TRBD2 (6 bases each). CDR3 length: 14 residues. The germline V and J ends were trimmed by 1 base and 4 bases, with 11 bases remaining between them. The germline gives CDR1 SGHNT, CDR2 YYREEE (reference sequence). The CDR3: CASSLTGAGETQYF. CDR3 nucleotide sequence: TGTGCCAGCAGCTTGACGGGGGCTGGAGAGACCCAGTACTTC.

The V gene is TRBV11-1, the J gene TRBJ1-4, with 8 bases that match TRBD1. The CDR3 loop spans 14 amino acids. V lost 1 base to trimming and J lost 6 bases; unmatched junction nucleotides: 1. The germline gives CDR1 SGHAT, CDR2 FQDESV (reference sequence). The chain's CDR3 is CASSLGQGYEKLFF. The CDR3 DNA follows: TGTGCCAGCAGCTTAGGACAGGGGTATGAAAAACTGTTTTTT.

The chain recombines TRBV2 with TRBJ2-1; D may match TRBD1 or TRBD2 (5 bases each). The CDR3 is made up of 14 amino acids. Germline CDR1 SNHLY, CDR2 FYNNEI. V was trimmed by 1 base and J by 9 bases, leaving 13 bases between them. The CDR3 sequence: CASSEVMGVGEQFF. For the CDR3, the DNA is TGTGCCAGCAGTGAAGTAATGGGGGTCGGTGAGCAGTTCTTC.

The chain's CDR3 is CASRGLQGNYGYTF. CDR3 DNA: TGTGCCAGCAGGGGTCTTCAGGGAAACTATGGCTACACCTTC. The chain carries TRBV27 and TRBJ1-2, with TRBD1 as a possible D gene (5 bases). Per the germline V gene, CDR1 is MNHEY and CDR2 is SMNVEV (reference sequence). Deletions cut 6 bases from V and 2 bases from J, with 13 bases between. There are 14 residues in the CDR3.

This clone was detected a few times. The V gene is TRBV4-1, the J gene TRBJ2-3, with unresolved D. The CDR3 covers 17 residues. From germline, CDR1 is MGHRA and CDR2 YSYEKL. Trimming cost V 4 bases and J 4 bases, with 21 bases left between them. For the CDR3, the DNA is TGCGCCAGCAGCCGATCCGCCGGGCTAGGCGTGGCAGATACGCAGTATTTT. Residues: CASSRSAGLGVADTQYF.